This T cell receptor beta chain comes out of a study of OX40 agonist ivuxolimab in advanced cancers. Study-level information: Every 2 weeks, patients got intravenous ivuxolimab at one of six dose levels (0.01-10 mg/kg).

Assay used: immunoSEQ multiplex PCR; TCRdb lists only in-frame clones, some missing. Of 50,000 to 75,000 clones listed, 75% to 95% are singletons. The CDR3 is 15 residues long. V was clipped by 2 bases and J by 4 bases; unmatched bases: 5. CDR1 is WSHSY, CDR2 SAAADI, per germline. Peripheral blood came from all dose cohorts at three timepoints. This receptor was identified in an adult with an advanced solid tumor such as melanoma, head and neck, liver or kidney cancer. The chain links TRBV10-2 to TRBJ1-5; TRBD1 aligns across 7 bases. The sample here was CD4+ or CD8+ T cells sorted from blood, taken in a trial of the OX40 agonist ivuxolimab. The CDR3 DNA follows: TGCGCCAGCAGTGAGCTACAGGGGACTAATCAGCCCCAGCATTTT. It encodes CASSELQGTNQPQHF.